This record concerns one T cell receptor beta chain sequence. Antigen specificity is unknown. These data come from a study of T cell responses to AZD1222 COVID-19 vaccine. TCRdb keeps only in-frame clones here, not all; method: immunoSEQ multiplex PCR. Of about 85,000 clones listed, 88% are singletons. Germline lookup yields CDR1 MNHEY and CDR2 SVGAGI. The V end lost 10 bases, the J end lost 0 bases, and 17 bases lay between the germline ends. The CDR3 covers 15 residues. Study results and caveats: The donor group comprised mostly white British people and more females; the analysis possibly underestimated clonal diversity. Vaccine-associated CD4 TCRs spanned spike, dominant at 160-218 and 743-854.

The rearrangement uses TRBV6-5 and TRBJ2-3; D gene uncertain. This material consisted of peripheral blood, taken on day 0 of AZD1222 vaccination. The TCR originated in an adult in good health. The CDR3 DNA reads TGTGCCACACAATATCCAGGAGCTAGCACAGATACGCAGTATTTT. Translation gives CATQYPGASTDTQYF.